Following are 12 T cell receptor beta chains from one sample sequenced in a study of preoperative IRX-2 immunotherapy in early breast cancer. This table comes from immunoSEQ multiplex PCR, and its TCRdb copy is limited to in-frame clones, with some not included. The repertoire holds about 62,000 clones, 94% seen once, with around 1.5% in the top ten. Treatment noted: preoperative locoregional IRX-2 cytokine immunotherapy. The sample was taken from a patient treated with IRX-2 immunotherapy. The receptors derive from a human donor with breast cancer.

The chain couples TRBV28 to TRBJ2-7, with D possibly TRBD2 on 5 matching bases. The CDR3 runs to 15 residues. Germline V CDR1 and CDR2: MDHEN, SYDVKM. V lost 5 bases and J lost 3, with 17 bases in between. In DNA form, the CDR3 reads TGTGCCAGCAGTCCGCGGACTGGAACTCACTACGAGCAGTACTTC. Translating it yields CASSPRTGTHYEQYF.

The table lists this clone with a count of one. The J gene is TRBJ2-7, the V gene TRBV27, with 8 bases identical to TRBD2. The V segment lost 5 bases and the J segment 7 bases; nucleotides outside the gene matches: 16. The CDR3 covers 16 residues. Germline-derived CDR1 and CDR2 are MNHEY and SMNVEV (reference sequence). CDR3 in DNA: TGTGCCAGCAGTCCCGCGAGGGCGGGAGGAGTGGGGGAGCAGTACTTC. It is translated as CASSPARAGGVGEQYF.

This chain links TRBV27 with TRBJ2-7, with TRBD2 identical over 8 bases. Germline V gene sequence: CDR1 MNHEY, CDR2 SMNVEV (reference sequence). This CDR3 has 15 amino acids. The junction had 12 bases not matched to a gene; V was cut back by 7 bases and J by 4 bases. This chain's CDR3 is CASTSAPAGVYEQYF. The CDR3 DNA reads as TGTGCCAGCACCTCGGCCCCAGCGGGAGTTTACGAGCAGTACTTC.

In DNA, the CDR3 is TGTGCCAGCAGTGAAATGGGGAGAGGTTCACCCCTCCACTTT. This translates into CASSEMGRGSPLHF. The V gene is TRBV6-4, the J gene TRBJ1-6; D remains ambiguous. V was shortened by 3 bases and J by 9 bases, with 12 bases between the two germline ends. Germline V gene lookup returns CDR1 MRHNA and CDR2 SNTAGT. The CDR3 sequence is 14 residues long.

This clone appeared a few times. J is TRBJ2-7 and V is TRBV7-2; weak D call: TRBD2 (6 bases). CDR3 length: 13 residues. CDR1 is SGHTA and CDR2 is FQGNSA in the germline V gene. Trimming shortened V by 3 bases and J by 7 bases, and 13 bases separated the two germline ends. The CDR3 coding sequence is TGTGCCAGCAGCTTCAGTCTAGCGACGGAGCAGTACTTC. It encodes CASSFSLATEQYF.

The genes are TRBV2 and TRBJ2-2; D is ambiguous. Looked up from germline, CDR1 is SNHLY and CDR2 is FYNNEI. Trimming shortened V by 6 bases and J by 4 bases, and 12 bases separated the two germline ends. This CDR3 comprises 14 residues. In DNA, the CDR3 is TGTGCCAGCAGAGGTACCAGGAGCACCGGGGAGCTGTTTTTT. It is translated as CASRGTRSTGELFF.

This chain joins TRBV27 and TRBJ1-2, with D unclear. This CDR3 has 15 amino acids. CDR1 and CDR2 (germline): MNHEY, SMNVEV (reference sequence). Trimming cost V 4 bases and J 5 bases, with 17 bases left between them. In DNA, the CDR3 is TGTGCCAGCAGTTCGGCAGGTCCTTACCAGTATGGCTACACCTTC. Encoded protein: CASSSAGPYQYGYTF.

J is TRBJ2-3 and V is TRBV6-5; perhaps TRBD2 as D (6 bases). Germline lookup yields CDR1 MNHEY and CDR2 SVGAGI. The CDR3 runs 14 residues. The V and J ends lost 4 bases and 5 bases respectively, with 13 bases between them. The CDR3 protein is CASSSPPEGDTQYF. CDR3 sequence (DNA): TGTGCCAGCAGTTCCCCCCCGGAGGGAGATACGCAGTATTTT.

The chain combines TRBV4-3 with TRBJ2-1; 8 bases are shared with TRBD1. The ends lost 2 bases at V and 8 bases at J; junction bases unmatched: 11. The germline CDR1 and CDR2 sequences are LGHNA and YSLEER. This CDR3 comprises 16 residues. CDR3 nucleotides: TGCGCCAGCAGCCAATACCCCGGACAGGGCTGGGATGAGCAGTTCTTC. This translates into CASSQYPGQGWDEQFF.

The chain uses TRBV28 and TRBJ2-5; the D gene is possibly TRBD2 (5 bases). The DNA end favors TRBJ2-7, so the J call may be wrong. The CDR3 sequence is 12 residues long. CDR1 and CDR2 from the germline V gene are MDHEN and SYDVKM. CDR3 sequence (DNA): TGTGCCAGCCACGGGGATAGAAACGAGCAGTACTTC. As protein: CASHGDRNEQYF.

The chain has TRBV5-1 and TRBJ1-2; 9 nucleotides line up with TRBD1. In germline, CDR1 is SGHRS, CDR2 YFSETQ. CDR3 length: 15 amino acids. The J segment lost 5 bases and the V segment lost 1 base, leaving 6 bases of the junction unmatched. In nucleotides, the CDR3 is TGCGCCAGCAGCTTGATGGGACAGGGAGCGTATGGCTACACCTTC. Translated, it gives CASSLMGQGAYGYTF. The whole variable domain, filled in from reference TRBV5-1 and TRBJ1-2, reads KAGVTQTPRYLIKTRGQQVTLSCSPISGHRSVSWYQQTPGQGLQFLFEYFSETQRNKGNFPGRFSGRQFSNSRSEMNVSTLELGDSALYLCASSLMGQGAYGYTFGSGTRLTVV.

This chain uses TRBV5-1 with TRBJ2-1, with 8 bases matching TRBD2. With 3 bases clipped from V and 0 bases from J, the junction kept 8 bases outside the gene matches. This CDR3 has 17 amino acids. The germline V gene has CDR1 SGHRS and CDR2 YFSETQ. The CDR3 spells CASSSRLARYSYNEQFF. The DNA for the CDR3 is TGCGCCAGCAGCTCCAGACTAGCGCGATACTCCTACAATGAGCAGTTCTTC.